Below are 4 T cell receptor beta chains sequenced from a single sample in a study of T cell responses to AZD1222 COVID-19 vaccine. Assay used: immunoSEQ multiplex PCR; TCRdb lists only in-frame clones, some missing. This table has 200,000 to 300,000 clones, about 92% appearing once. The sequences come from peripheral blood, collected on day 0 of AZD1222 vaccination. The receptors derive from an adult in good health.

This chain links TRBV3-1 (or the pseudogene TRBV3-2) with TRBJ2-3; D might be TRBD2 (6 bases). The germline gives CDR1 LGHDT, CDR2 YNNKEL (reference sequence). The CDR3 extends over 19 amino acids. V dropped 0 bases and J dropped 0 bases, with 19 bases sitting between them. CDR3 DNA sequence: TGTGCCAGCAGCCAAGATAACCAGCGGGCGAGCCCTAGCACAGATACGCAGTATTTT. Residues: CASSQDNQRASPSTDTQYF.

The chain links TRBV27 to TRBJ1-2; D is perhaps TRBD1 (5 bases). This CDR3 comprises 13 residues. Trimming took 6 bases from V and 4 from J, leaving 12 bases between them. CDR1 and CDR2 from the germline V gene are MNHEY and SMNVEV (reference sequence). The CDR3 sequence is CASSPGTVYGYTF. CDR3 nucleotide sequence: TGTGCCAGCAGCCCCGGGACGGTCTATGGCTACACCTTC.

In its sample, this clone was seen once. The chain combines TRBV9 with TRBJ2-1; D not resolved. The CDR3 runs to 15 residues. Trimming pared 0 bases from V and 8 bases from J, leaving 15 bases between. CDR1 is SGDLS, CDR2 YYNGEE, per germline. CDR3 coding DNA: TGTGCCAGCAGCGTAGGGATCTATTACGGCGATGAGCAGTTCTTC. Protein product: CASSVGIYYGDEQFF. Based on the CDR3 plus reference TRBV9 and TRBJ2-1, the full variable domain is DSGVTQTPKHLITATGQRVTLRCSPRSGDLSVYWYQQSLDQGLQFLIQYYNGEERAKGNILERFSAQQFPDLHSELNLSSLELGDSALYFCASSVGIYYGDEQFFGPGTRLTVL.

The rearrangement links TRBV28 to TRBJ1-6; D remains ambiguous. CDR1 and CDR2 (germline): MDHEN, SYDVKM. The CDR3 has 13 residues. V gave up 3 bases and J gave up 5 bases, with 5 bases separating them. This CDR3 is CASSLRNNSPLHF. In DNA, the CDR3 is TGTGCCAGCAGTTTGCGGAATAATTCACCCCTCCACTTT. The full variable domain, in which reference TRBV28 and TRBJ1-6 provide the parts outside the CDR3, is DVKVTQSSRYLVKRTGEKVFLECVQDMDHENMFWYRQDPGLGLRLIYFSYDVKMKEKGDIPEGYSVSREKKERFSLILESASTNQTSMYLCASSLRNNSPLHFGNGTRLTVT.